The clone carrying this T cell receptor (beta chain) was recorded once. The table came from immunoSEQ multiplex PCR; TCRdb's copy has only in-frame clones and leaves some out. The table records 190,000 or so clones, 86% of them present only once. These data belong to a study of blood T cell repertoires in COVID-19. The overall study: The United States, Italy and Spain supplied acute and convalescent COVID-19 samples. Nucleic acid was either cDNA or gDNA, and it came from T cells, B-cell-depleted T cells, or PBMCs.

Participant age was roughly 18 to 95 years, and participants resided in approximately 24 US areas. Two negative PCRs, clearance, or symptom resolution were required of recovered Cohort 3 donors. Trimming removed 1 base from V and 3 bases from J, with 10 bases in between. Germline CDR1 is LGHNA and CDR2 is YNFKEQ. This CDR3 has 14 amino acids. The receptor comes from a woman aged 30 to 39 who had recovered from COVID-19. The genes are TRBV4-2 and TRBJ2-7, with D perhaps TRBD1 (5 bases). Sequencing input: PBMCs or T cells enriched from blood (not recorded which). Written as DNA, the CDR3 is TGTGCCAGCAGCCAAGGGGGCGCGGACTACGAGCAGTACTTC. This encodes CASSQGGADYEQYF.